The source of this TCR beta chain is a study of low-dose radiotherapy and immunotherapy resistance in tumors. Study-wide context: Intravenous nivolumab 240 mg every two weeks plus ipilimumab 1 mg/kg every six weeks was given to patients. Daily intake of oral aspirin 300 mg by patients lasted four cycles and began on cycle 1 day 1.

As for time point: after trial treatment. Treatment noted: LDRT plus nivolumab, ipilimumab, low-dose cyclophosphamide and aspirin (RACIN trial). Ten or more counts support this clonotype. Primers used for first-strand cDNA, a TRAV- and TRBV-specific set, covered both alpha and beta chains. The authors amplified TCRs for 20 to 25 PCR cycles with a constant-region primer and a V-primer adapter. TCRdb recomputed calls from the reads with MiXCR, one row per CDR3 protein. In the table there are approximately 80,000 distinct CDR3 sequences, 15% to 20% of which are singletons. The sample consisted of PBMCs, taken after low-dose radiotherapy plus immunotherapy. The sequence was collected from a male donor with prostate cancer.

The CDR3 region is CASSVDGTATYEQYF. In DNA form, the CDR3 reads TGTGCCAGCAGCGTAGATGGGACGGCCACCTACGAGCAGTACTTC. The chain joins TRBV9 to TRBJ2-7, with D tentatively TRBD1 or TRBD2 (5 bases each). V was trimmed by 0 bases and J by 2 bases, leaving 12 bases between them. Per the germline V gene, CDR1 is SGDLS and CDR2 is YYNGEE. The CDR3 covers 15 residues.